This T cell receptor beta chain was recorded in a study of regulatory T cells in long-lasting Graves disease. CDR3 regions were amplified by Arm-PCR using iRepertoire HTBI primers to build TCR beta libraries. In TCRdb, the multiplex PCR reads were re-called with MiXCR into one record per CDR3 protein. The data show about 620,000 distinct CDR3 sequences, with about 16% seen just once and 18% held by the top ten. Noted time point: newly diagnosed GD, antithyroid drugs for less than 3 months. Extracted PBMC RNA gave rise to the TCR library. The length of the CDR3 is 14 residues. J lost 5 bases, V lost 7 bases, and 10 bases had no gene match. Germline V lookup: CDR1 KGHDR, CDR2 SFDVKD. The same specimen was also included in a second study, on T cells in Graves' hyperthyroidism and ophthalmopathy.

Specimen: peripheral blood mononuclear cells (PBMCs), collected at new diagnosis, from a patient treated with antithyroid drugs. The chain employs TRBV24-1 and TRBJ2-7; 7 nucleotides line up with TRBD2. The sequence was obtained from a woman in her twenties or thirties with Graves disease. CDR3 DNA sequence: TGTGCCACCAGCAAGGGAGGGACTTGGAACGAGCAGTACTTC. Residues: CATSKGGTWNEQYF.